Listed below are T cell receptor beta chains from one sample, sequenced in a study of T cells after posttransplantation cyclophosphamide. Assay used: immunoSEQ multiplex PCR; TCRdb lists only in-frame clones, some missing. The sample lists about 32,000 clones, around 90% occurring once. Sequencing was carried out using naive CD4+ T cells sorted from blood. These receptors were collected from a man under 40 in good health and a related stem cell transplant donor. Both conserved end residues are part of each CDR3. A D gene is named only where the DNA matches it firmly. Clone size appears in some rows only: once, few, many, or a class for an expanded clone.

j_call clone_size d_call v_call cdr3_nt cdr3_aa
TRBJ1-2 - TRBD1 TRBV14 TGTGCCAGCAGCCGGGATGACAGGGGGCATGGCTACACCTTC CASSRDDRGHGYTF
TRBJ1-6 - - TRBV5-5 TGTGCCAGCAGCTTGAGAGCGGGGAACTCCTATAATTCACCCCTCCACTTT CASSLRAGNSYNSPLHF
TRBJ2-7 - - TRBV6-1 TGTGCCAGCAGTGACGGGGGTCCGCCTTACGAGCAGTACTTC CASSDGGPPYEQYF
TRBJ1-2 - - TRBV20-1 TGCAGTGTTCGGGACAACGGCTACACCTTC CSVRDNGYTF
TRBJ2-3 once TRBD2 TRBV5-1 TGCGCCAGCAGCGACCCGGGGGGGGTGGGTGCAGATACGCAGTATTTT CASSDPGGVGADTQYF
TRBJ2-7 - - TRBV5-6 TGTGCCAGCAGCTTGGCGGGTGGGAGTACCTCCTACGAGCAGTACTTC CASSLAGGSTSYEQYF
TRBJ1-4 - TRBD1 TRBV6-1 TGTGCCAGCAGTCCCCGGACAGGCGTTGGGAAACTGTTTTTT CASSPRTGVGKLFF
TRBJ2-7 - TRBD1 TRBV6-5 TGTGCCACACTTAGGCAGGGGGCCAACGAGCAGTACTTC CATLRQGANEQYF
TRBJ1-6 - - TRBV7-2 TGTGCCAGCAGCCCTACAGGCTATAATTCACCCCTCCACTTT CASSPTGYNSPLHF
TRBJ2-7 - - TRBV5-4 TGTGCCAGCAGCTTTCTCTACGAGCAGTACTTC CASSFLYEQYF
TRBJ2-7 - TRBD1 TRBV5-1 TGCGCCAGTGCCGGGACAGGCCGCCGGGGACACTACGAGCAGTACTTC CASAGTGRRGHYEQYF
TRBJ1-1 - - TRBV19 TGTGCCAGTAGTGCCGATTGGTTAAGGGGCACTGAAGCTTTCTTT CASSADWLRGTEAFF
TRBJ2-2 - TRBD2 TRBV6-4 TGTGCCAGCAGTGAGCGGTTGGTAGCGGGGCCCGGGGAGCTGTTTTTT CASSERLVAGPGELFF
TRBJ1-2 - - TRBV20-1 TGCAGTGCACAGGGAAACTATGGCTACACCTTC CSAQGNYGYTF
TRBJ1-5 - TRBD1 TRBV27 TGTGCCAGCAGTTCCACAGGGGCCTGGGGGCCCCAGCATTTT CASSSTGAWGPQHF
TRBJ2-3 - - TRBV5-1 TGCGCCAGCAGCAGAACGCGGGTGAGCACAGATACGCAGTATTTT CASSRTRVSTDTQYF
TRBJ2-5 - TRBD1 TRBV9 TGTGCCAGCAGCTCCAAGACAGGGCGGGTCGGGACCCAGTACTTC CASSSKTGRVGTQYF
TRBJ1-5 - - TRBV27 TGTGCCAGCAGTTTAGGCCGGCAGGATCAGCCCCAGCATTTT CASSLGRQDQPQHF
TRBJ2-7 - TRBD1 TRBV19 TGTGCCAGTAGTACCGGGACAGGTCCCTCCTACGAGCAGTACTTC CASSTGTGPSYEQYF
TRBJ2-7 - TRBD1 TRBV2 TGTGCCAGCAGTGAATACGGGGACAGAGCCTACGAGCAGTACTTC CASSEYGDRAYEQYF
TRBJ2-6 - - TRBV7-3 TGTGCCAGCAGCTCTCCAGGGTTCTCCGGGGCCAACGTCCTGACTTTC CASSSPGFSGANVLTF
TRBJ2-4 - TRBD1 TRBV6-1 TGTGCCAGCAGACCCTCCGACAGGGCCCAAAACATTCAGTACTTC CASRPSDRAQNIQYF
TRBJ2-2 - - TRBV7-3 TGTGCCAGCAGCCCTCTTGGACAGCCGAACACCGGGGAGCTGTTTTTT CASSPLGQPNTGELFF
TRBJ2-6 - - TRBV6-1 TGTGCCAGCAGTGAACAGGGGAGTGGGGCCAACGTCCTGACTTTC CASSEQGSGANVLTF
TRBJ1-5 - TRBD1 TRBV7-2 TGTGCCAGCAGCTTAGGCCGGGACAGAAATCAGCCCCAGCATTTT CASSLGRDRNQPQHF
TRBJ1-5 - - TRBV4-1 TGCGCCAGCAGCCACCTCCCTAGCAATCAGCCCCAGCATTTT CASSHLPSNQPQHF
TRBJ2-1 - - TRBV6-1 TGTGCCAGCAGTGTTCAATACAATGAGCAGTTCTTC CASSVQYNEQFF
TRBJ2-7 - - TRBV2 TGTGCCAGCGCCCCGCCCGGGTGGGGCACCTACGAGCAGTACTTC CASAPPGWGTYEQYF
TRBJ2-1 - - TRBV6-4 TGTGCCAGCAGTGACAGTAACGGGGAGCAGTTCTTC CASSDSNGEQFF
TRBJ2-1 - TRBD2 TRBV4-2 TGTGCCAGCAGCCAAGAACTAGCGGGGCGAATAAATGAGCAGTTCTTC CASSQELAGRINEQFF
TRBJ1-2 - TRBD1 TRBV25-1 TGTGCCAGCAGCCCAGGGCAGGGGGCCGGTGGCTACACCTTC CASSPGQGAGGYTF
TRBJ1-2 - - TRBV5-1 TGCGCCAGCAGCAACGTATCGGGGTCTATCGGTGGCTACACCTTC CASSNVSGSIGGYTF
TRBJ1-5 - - TRBV28 TGTGCCAGCAGTTTAACAGGGAGCAATCAGCCCCAGCATTTT CASSLTGSNQPQHF
TRBJ2-1 - - TRBV11-1 TGTGCCAGCAGCTTAGAGAGGGGACTGTGGAATGAGCAGTTCTTC CASSLERGLWNEQFF
TRBJ1-2 few TRBD1 TRBV28 TGTGCCAGCAGTCCAATCACAGGGGGGTATGGCTACACCTTC CASSPITGGYGYTF
TRBJ1-2 - TRBD1 TRBV10-3 TGTGCCATCACACCCCAGGGACAGGGGAACTATGGCTACACCTTC CAITPQGQGNYGYTF
TRBJ2-1 - TRBD2 TRBV29-1 TGCAGCGTTGAAAGGGGACTAGCGGGTTTGGAGCAGTTCTTC CSVERGLAGLEQFF
TRBJ1-6 - - TRBV4-2 TGTGCCAGCAGCCAAGCAAAGCCCGGGGGGGATTCACCCCTCCACTTT CASSQAKPGGDSPLHF
TRBJ1-6 - - TRBV10-3 TGTGCCATCAGTGAGGTCGACCTGGGGGGTTCACCCCTCCACTTT CAISEVDLGGSPLHF
TRBJ2-2 - TRBD1 TRBV4-1 TGCGCCAGCAGCCAGCAAACAGGGGGCAACACCGGGGAGCTGTTTTTT CASSQQTGGNTGELFF
TRBJ2-3 - TRBD2 TRBV29-1 TGCAGCGCCCCCGGGACTAGTGGCACAGATACGCAGTATTTT CSAPGTSGTDTQYF
TRBJ1-4 few TRBD1 TRBV7-2 TGTGCCAGCAGCTGGACAGGGGGAGTTGAAAAACTGTTTTTT CASSWTGGVEKLFF
TRBJ2-2 - - TRBV19 TGTGCCAGTAGTCCGGAGGTTTACACCGGGGAGCTGTTTTTT CASSPEVYTGELFF
TRBJ1-6 - - TRBV27 TGTGCCAGCAGCCAGTCGGGTAATTCACCCCTCCACTTT CASSQSGNSPLHF